Each of the 13 T cell receptor beta chains below was sequenced from the same sample in a study of cytomegalovirus exposure and HLA in healthy donors. Primers: 60 Vbeta forward and 13 Jbeta reverse. Generated by immunoSEQ multiplex PCR, the TCRdb table keeps only in-frame clones and is missing some. Counted here are 200,000 to 250,000 clones, approximately 84% occurring once; the ten biggest clones make up 0.55% to 0.7%. The sequenced material came from PBMCs. The receptors here all came from a woman aged 40 to 55 in good health and CMV-seronegative.

This chain joins TRBV7-6 and TRBJ2-7, with D maybe TRBD1 (6 bases). With 6 bases removed from V and 2 bases from J, the gap between germline ends came to 14 bases. The CDR3 has 14 residues. Germline CDR1 reads SGHVS; CDR2 reads FNYEAQ. CDR3 in amino acids: CASSSGTKTYEQYF. The CDR3 region has the DNA TGTGCCAGCAGTTCCGGGACAAAGACCTACGAGCAGTACTTC.

The chain links TRBV19 to TRBJ1-1; D is ambiguous. This CDR3 region has 11 residues. CDR1 and CDR2 from the germline V gene are LNHDA and SQIVND (reference sequence). V lost 3 bases to trimming and J lost 8 bases, with 7 bases between them. This CDR3 is CASSIEREAFF. The CDR3, as DNA: TGTGCCAGTAGTATTGAGCGGGAAGCTTTCTTT. The full variable domain, with the rest looked up from reference TRBV19 and TRBJ1-1, is DGGITQSPKYLFRKEGQNVTLSCEQNLNHDAMYWYRQDPGQGLRLIYYSQIVNDFQKGDIAEGYSVSREKKESFPLTVTSAQKNPTAFYLCASSIEREAFFGQGTRLTVV.

The gene calls are TRBV4-3 and TRBJ2-5; a possible D gene is TRBD1 (6 bases). The J call is uncertain, as TRBJ2-7 better fits the DNA end. The CDR3 covers 15 residues. CDR1 and CDR2 (germline): LGHNA, YSLEER. The CDR3 protein is CASSQETGPSYEQYF. CDR3 coding DNA: TGCGCCAGCAGCCAAGAAACAGGGCCCTCCTACGAGCAGTACTTC.

The V and J genes are TRBV7-8 and TRBJ1-1, with D unclear. The V end lost 0 bases, the J end lost 1 base, and 6 bases lay between the germline ends. This CDR3 is built from 14 residues. Germline V gene data show CDR1 as SGHVS and CDR2 as FQNEAQ. CDR3 residues: CASSLASKNTEAFF. The CDR3 DNA sequence: TGTGCCAGCAGCTTAGCGTCCAAGAACACTGAAGCTTTCTTT.

The chain carries TRBV6-5 and TRBJ2-2; D is possibly TRBD1 (6 bases). Germline V gene lookup returns CDR1 MNHEY and CDR2 SVGAGI. V was trimmed by 5 bases and J by 10 bases, leaving 11 bases between them. The CDR3 contains 12 residues. The CDR3 spells CASSPRGEELFF. CDR3 nucleotides: TGTGCCAGCAGTCCCAGGGGCGAGGAGCTGTTTTTT.

The table lists this clone with a few counts. The chain combines TRBV4-1 with TRBJ2-3; D might be TRBD2 (6 bases). Germline V gives CDR1 MGHRA, CDR2 YSYEKL. The CDR3 is made up of 14 amino acids. The germline V and J ends were trimmed by 4 bases and 1 base, with 9 bases remaining between them. The CDR3 here is CASSPGGGTDTQYF. CDR3 DNA: TGCGCCAGCAGCCCCGGCGGGGGCACAGATACGCAGTATTTT.

The V gene is TRBV25-1, the J gene TRBJ1-1; TRBD1 matches at 11 bases. This CDR3 is built from 16 residues. The V gene end was trimmed by 5 bases and the J gene end by 3 bases; junction bases not matched to a gene: 8. Germline V CDR1 and CDR2: MGHDK, SYGVNS. CDR3 nucleotide sequence: TGTGCCAGCAGTCCACGGACAGGGGGCGCGGACACTGAAGCTTTCTTT. Residues: CASSPRTGGADTEAFF.

J is TRBJ2-7 and V is TRBV7-2, with 7 bases lining up with TRBD1. The V gene end was trimmed by 5 bases and the J gene end by 2 bases; junction bases not matched to a gene: 9. The V gene's germline CDR1 is SGHTA and CDR2 FQGNSA. The CDR3 extends over 15 amino acids. The CDR3 loop is CASSPFRDRTYEQYF. CDR3 nucleotides: TGTGCCAGCAGCCCTTTCCGGGACAGAACCTACGAGCAGTACTTC. Together with reference TRBV7-2 and TRBJ2-7, the CDR3 gives the full variable domain: GAGVSQSPSNKVTEKGKDVELRCDPISGHTALYWYRQSLGQGLEFLIYFQGNSAPDKSGLPSDRFSAERTGGSVSTLTIQRTQQEDSAVYLCASSPFRDRTYEQYFGPGTRLTVT.

This clone appeared once. The chain combines TRBV6-4 with TRBJ1-4; weak D call: TRBD1 (5 bases). The CDR3 contains 15 residues. The V end lost 2 bases, the J end lost 8 bases, and 15 bases lay between the germline ends. The germline gives CDR1 MRHNA, CDR2 SNTAGT. CDR3 loop: CASSDGRQGREKLFF. The CDR3, as DNA: TGTGCCAGCAGTGACGGTCGCCAGGGAAGAGAAAAACTGTTTTTT.

The chain joins TRBV25-1 to TRBJ1-3; TRBD1 agrees at 9 bases. The germline V gene has CDR1 MGHDK and CDR2 SYGVNS. The J segment lost 4 bases and the V segment lost 4 bases, leaving 5 bases of the junction unmatched. The CDR3 length is 15 residues. The CDR3 loop reads CASSVIGTGGNTIYF. The CDR3 DNA follows: TGTGCCAGCAGTGTAATCGGGACAGGGGGAAACACCATATATTTT.

This chain joins TRBV10-3 and TRBJ2-7; D is unresolved. Germline CDR1 is ENHRY and CDR2 is SYGVKD. The CDR3 is 12 amino acids. The V gene lost 0 bases and the J gene lost 3 bases, with 3 bases spanning the gap. The CDR3 DNA sequence: TGTGCCATCAGTGAGTCCAACTACGAGCAGTACTTC. This codes for CAISESNYEQYF.

For the CDR3, the DNA is TGCGCCAGCAGCCAGGAATCTCCCGGGACAGGGGGAAGCTATGGCTACACCTTC. It yields the protein CASSQESPGTGGSYGYTF. The chain is built from TRBV4-1 and TRBJ1-2; 11 bases map to TRBD1. Germline V gene data show CDR1 as MGHRA and CDR2 as YSYEKL. The trim removed 3 bases at V and 4 bases at J, leaving 13 bases unmatched. CDR3 length: 18 residues.

Notes on this clone: At one end, the junction sequence differs from germline, possibly due to a read error. The chain links TRBV11-3 to TRBJ2-7, with 7 positions matching TRBD1. Germline-derived CDR1 and CDR2 are SGHNT and YENEEA. The CDR3 extends over 16 amino acids. CDR3 nucleotide sequence: TGTGCCAGCAGTTTAGGGACAGCCAGGCAGTCCTACGAGCAGTACTTC. Its protein product is CASSLGTARQSYEQYF. Complete variable domain (other parts from reference TRBV11-3 and TRBJ2-7): EAGVVQSPRYKIIEKKQPVAFWCNPISGHNTLYWYLQNLGQGPELLIRYENEEAVDDSQLPKDRFSAERLKGVDSTLKIQPAELGDSAVYLCASSLGTARQSYEQYFGPGTRLTVT.